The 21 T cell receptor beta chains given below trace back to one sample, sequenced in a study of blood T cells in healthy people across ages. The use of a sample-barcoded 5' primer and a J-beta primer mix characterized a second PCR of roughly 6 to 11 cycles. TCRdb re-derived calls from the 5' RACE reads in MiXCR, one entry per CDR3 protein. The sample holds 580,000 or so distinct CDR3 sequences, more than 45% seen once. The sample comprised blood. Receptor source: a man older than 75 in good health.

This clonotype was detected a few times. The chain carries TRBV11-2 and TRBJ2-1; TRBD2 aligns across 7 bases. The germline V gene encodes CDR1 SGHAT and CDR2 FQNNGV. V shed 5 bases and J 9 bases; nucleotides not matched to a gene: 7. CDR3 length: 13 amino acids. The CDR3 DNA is TGTGCCAGCAGCCGCGGACTAGTCAGTGAGCAGTTCTTC. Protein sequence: CASSRGLVSEQFF.

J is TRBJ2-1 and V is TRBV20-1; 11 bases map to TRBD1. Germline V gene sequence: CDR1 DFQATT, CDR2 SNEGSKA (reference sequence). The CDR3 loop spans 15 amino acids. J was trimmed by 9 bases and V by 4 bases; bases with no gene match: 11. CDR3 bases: TGCAGTGCTAAGGGACCGGGACAGGGGGGAGGTGAGCAGTTCTTC. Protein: CSAKGPGQGGGEQFF.

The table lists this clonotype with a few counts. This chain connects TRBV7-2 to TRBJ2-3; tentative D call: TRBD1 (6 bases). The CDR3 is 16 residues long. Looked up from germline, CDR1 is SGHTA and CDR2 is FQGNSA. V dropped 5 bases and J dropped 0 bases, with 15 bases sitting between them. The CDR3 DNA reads TGTGCCAGCAGCCAGGGGTCAGCCGCTAGCACAGATACGCAGTATTTT. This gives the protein CASSQGSAASTDTQYF.

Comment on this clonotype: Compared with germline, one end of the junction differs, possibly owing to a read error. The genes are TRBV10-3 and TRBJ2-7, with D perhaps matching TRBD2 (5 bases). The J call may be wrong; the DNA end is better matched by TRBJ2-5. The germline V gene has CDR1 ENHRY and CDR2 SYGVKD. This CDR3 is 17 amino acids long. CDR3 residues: CAISPHGEASSQGTQYF. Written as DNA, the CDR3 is TGTGCCATCAGTCCACACGGGGAAGCTTCATCCCAAGGGACCCAGTACTTC.

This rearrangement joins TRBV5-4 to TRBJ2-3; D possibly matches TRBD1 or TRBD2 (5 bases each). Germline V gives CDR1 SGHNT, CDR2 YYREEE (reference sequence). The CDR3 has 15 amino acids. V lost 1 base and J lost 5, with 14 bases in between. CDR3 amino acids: CASSLYSTRGDTQYF. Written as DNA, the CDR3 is TGTGCCAGCAGCTTGTACAGCACGAGGGGAGATACGCAGTATTTT.

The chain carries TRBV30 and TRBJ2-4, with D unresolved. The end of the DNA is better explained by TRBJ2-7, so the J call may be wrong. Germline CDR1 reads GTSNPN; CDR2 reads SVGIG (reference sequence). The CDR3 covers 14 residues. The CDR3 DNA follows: TGTGCCTGGAGTGTACCCGGCAGGTGCTACGAGCAGTACTTC. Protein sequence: CAWSVPGRCYEQYF.

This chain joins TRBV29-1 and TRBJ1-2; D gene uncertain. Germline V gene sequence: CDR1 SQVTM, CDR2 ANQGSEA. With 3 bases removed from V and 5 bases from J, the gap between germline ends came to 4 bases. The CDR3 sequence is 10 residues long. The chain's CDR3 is CSVEKYGYTF. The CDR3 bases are TGCAGCGTTGAGAAGTATGGCTACACCTTC.

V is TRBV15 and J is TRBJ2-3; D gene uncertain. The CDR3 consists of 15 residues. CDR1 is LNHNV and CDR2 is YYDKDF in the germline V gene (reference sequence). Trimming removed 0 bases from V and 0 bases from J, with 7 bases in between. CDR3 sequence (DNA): TGTGCCACCAGCAGAGATCTTAGTAGCACAGATACGCAGTATTTT. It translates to CATSRDLSSTDTQYF.

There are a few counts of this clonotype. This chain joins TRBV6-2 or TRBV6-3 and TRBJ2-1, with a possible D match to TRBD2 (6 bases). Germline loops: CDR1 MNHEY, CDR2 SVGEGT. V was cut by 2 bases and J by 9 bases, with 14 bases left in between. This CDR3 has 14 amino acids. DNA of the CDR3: TGTGCCAGCAGTTACGCGGGGTTTCCATCTGAGCAGTTCTTC. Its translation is CASSYAGFPSEQFF.

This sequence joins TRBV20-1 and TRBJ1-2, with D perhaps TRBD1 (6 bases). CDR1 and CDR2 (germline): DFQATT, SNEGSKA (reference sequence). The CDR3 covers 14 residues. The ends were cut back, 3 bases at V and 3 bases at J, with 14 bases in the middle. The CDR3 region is CSASEWGRDYGYTF. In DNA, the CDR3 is TGCAGTGCTAGCGAATGGGGGCGTGACTATGGCTACACCTTC.

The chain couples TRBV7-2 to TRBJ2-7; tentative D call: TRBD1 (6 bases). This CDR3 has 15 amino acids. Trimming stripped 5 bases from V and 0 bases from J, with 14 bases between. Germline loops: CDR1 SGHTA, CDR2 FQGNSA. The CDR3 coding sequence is TGTGCCAGCAGCGCTCAACAGGGCCACTCCTACGAGCAGTACTTC. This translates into CASSAQQGHSYEQYF.

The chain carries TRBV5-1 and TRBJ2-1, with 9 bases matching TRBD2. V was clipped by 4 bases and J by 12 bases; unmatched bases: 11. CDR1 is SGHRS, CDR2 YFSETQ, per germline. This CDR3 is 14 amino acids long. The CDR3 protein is CASSTQTSGPSQFF. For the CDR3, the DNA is TGCGCCAGCAGCACGCAGACTAGCGGACCTTCGCAGTTCTTC.

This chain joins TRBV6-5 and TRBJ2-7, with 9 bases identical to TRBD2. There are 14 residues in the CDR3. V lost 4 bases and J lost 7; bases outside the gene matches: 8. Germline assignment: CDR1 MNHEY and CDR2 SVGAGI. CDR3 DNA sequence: TGTGCCAGCAGTTGCGCGGGAGGGAAAAATGAGCAGTACTTC. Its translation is CASSCAGGKNEQYF.

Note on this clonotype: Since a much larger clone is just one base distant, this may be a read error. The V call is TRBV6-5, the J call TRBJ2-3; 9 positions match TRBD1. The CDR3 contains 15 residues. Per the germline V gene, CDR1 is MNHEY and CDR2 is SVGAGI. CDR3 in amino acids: CASRPQGASTETQYF. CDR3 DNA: TGTGCCAGCAGACCACAGGGGGCTAGCACAGAGACGCAGTATTTT.

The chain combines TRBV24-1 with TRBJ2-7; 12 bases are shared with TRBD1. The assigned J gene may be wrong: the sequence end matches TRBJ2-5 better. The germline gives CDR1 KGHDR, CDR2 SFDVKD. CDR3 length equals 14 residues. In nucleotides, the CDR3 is TGTGCCACCAGCGGGACAGGGGGCGCGGAGACCCAGTACTTC. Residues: CATSGTGGAETQYF.

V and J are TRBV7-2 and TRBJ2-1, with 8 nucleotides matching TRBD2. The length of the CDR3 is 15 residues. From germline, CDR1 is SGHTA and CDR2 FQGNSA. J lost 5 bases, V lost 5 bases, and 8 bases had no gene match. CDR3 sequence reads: CASSRTSLRDNEQFF. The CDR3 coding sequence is TGTGCCAGCAGCCGGACTAGCCTACGCGACAATGAGCAGTTCTTC.

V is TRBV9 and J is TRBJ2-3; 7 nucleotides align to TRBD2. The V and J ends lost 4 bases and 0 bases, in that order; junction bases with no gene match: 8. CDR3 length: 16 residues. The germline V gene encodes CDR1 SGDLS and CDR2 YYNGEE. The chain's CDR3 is CASSYTSAPSTDTQYF. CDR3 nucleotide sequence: TGTGCCAGCAGCTACACTAGCGCACCTAGCACAGATACGCAGTATTTT.

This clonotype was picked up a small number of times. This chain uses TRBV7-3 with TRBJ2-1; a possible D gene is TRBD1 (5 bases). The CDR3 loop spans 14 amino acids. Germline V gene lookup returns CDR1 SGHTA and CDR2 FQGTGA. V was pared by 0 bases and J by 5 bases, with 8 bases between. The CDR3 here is CASSLTGRDNEQFF. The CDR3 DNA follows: TGTGCCAGCAGCTTAACGGGCAGGGACAATGAGCAGTTCTTC. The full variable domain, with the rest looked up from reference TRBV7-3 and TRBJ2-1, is GAGVSQTPSNKVTEKGKYVELRCDPISGHTALYWYRQSLGQGPEFLIYFQGTGAADDSGLPNDRFFAVRPEGSVSTLKIQRTERGDSAVYLCASSLTGRDNEQFFGPGTRLTVL.

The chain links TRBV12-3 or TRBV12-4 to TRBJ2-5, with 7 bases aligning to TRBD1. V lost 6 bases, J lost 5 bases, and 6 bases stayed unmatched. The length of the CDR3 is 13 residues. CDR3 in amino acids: CASSGTALETQYF. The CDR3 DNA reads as TGTGCCAGCAGCGGGACAGCCTTGGAGACCCAGTACTTC.

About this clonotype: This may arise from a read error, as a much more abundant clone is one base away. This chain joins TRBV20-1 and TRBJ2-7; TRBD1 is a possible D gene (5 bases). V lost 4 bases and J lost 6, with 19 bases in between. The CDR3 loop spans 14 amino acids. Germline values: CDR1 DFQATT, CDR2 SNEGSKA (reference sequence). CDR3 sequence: CSAIGHSSDCEQYF. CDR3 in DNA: TGCAGTGCTATTGGACACTCTTCAGACTGCGAGCAGTACTTC.

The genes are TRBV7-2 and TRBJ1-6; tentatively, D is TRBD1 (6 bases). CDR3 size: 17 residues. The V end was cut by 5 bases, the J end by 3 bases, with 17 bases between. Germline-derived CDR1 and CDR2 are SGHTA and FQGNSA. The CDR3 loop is CASSTQSGQIYNSPLHF. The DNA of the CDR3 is TGTGCCAGCAGCACGCAGTCGGGACAAATCTATAATTCACCCCTCCACTTT. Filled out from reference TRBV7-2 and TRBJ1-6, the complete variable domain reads GAGVSQSPSNKVTEKGKDVELRCDPISGHTALYWYRQSLGQGLEFLIYFQGNSAPDKSGLPSDRFSAERTGGSVSTLTIQRTQQEDSAVYLCASSTQSGQIYNSPLHFGNGTRLTVT.